Included here is one T cell receptor beta chain sequence, with context. The recovered donors of Cohort 3 showed two negative PCRs, clearance, or symptom resolution. Germline V CDR1 and CDR2: MNHNS, SASEGT. V shed 1 base and J shed 0 bases, with 7 bases lying between them. This CDR3 region has 14 residues. This sample is drawn from a study of blood T cell repertoires in COVID-19. Data came from immunoSEQ multiplex PCR; TCRdb stores just in-frame clones and leaves some out. The table includes about 270,000 clones, 85% to 90% detected once. The sequencing sample was made of PBMCs or T cells enriched from blood (not recorded which). This clonotype originated in a man aged 18 to 30 who had recovered from COVID-19. The rearrangement joins TRBV6-1 to TRBJ2-7; D ambiguous. In DNA, the CDR3 is TGTGCCAGCAGTGAAGGCTTAGCCTCCTACGAGCAGTACTTC. Its protein is CASSEGLASYEQYF.